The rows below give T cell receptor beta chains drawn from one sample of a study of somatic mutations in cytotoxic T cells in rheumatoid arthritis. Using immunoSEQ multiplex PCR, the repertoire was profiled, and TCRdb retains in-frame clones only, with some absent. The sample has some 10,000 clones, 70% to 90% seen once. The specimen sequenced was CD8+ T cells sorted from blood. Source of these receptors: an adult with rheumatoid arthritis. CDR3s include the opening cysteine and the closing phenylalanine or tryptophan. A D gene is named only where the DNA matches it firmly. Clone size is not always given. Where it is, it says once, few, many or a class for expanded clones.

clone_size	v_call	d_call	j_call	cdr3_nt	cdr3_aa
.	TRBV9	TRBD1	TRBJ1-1	TGTGCCAGCAGTCAGCAGGGGGGGCTGAACACTGAAGCTTTCTTT	CASSQQGGLNTEAFF
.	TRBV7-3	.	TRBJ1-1	TGTGCCAGCAGCGCCCGGGGGTCCGACACTGAAGCTTTCTTT	CASSARGSDTEAFF
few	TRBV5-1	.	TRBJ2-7	TGCGCCAGCAGCTTGGACACCCTGGAGCAGTACTTC	CASSLDTLEQYF
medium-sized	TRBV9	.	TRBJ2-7	TGTGCCAGCAGCACGACAGGAACCGAGCAGTACTTC	CASSTTGTEQYF
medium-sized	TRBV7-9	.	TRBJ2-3	TGTGCCAGCATCCCTTGGGACTCGCCAATCACAGATACGCAGTATTTT	CASIPWDSPITDTQYF
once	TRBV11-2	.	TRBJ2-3	TGTGCCAGCAGCTTAGACTCGTCAGGGGTGGACACAGATACGCAGTATTTT	CASSLDSSGVDTDTQYF
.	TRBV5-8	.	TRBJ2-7	TGTGCCAGCAGCTTTCTCGGTTTCTACTACGAGCAGTACTTC	CASSFLGFYYEQYF
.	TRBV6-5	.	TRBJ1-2	TGTGCCAGCAGTATACAGGGAGAGGTGGTCGGCTACACCTTC	CASSIQGEVVGYTF
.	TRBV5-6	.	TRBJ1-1	TGTGCCAGCAGCTTTAACAACAGGGCTGAAGCTTTCTTT	CASSFNNRAEAFF
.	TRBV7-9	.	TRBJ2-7	TGTGCCAGCAGCCTCGGACAGATGGGCGAGCAGTACTTC	CASSLGQMGEQYF
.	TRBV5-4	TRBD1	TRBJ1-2	TGTGCCAGCAGTTACGACAGGGGGGGAGTTAACTATGGCTACACCTTC	CASSYDRGGVNYGYTF
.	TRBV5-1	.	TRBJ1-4	TGCGCCAGCAGCTTGGAAGGGAGGGATGAAAAACTGTTTTTT	CASSLEGRDEKLFF
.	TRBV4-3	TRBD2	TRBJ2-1	TGCGCCAGCAGCCAGGCAGCGGGGAGCTCCTACAATGAGCAGTTCTTC	CASSQAAGSSYNEQFF
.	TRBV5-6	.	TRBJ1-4	TGTGCCAGCAGCTATCAGGGTTTAGCTAATGAAAAACTGTTTTTT	CASSYQGLANEKLFF
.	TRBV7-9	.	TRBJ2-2	TGTGCCAGCAGCTCGGGATTGGGTCCGACCGGGGAGCTGTTTTTT	CASSSGLGPTGELFF
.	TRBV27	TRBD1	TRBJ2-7	TGTGCCAGCTTTGGGACAGTCCACGAGCAGTACTTC	CASFGTVHEQYF
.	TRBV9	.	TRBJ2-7	TGTGCCAGCAGCGTAGGACAGTACAGCTCCTACGAGCAGTACTTC	CASSVGQYSSYEQYF
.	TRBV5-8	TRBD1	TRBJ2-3	TGTGCCAGCAGCTTGGCACGCAGGGGGCATGCAGATACGCAGTATTTT	CASSLARRGHADTQYF
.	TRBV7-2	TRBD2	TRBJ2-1	TGTGCCAGCAGCATCGTAGCGGGGGGCTACAATGAGCAGTTCTTC	CASSIVAGGYNEQFF
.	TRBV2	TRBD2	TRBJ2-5	TGTGCCAGCAGTGAAGAGGAGCGGGGACCCCAAGAGACCCAGTACTTC	CASSEEERGPQETQYF
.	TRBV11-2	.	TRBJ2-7	TGTGCCAGCAGCGCATGGGACATCTCCTACGAGCAGTACTTC	CASSAWDISYEQYF
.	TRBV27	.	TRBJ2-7	TGTGCCAGCAGAATGGGGGTGTGGGGCTCCTACGAGCAGTACTTC	CASRMGVWGSYEQYF
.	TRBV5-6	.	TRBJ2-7	TGTGCCAGCAGCTGGGGTCCGGAGGCCTACGAGCAGTACTTC	CASSWGPEAYEQYF
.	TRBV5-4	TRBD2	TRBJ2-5	TGTGCCAGCAGAACGGGGGGGGCCGGGGAGACCCAGTACTTC	CASRTGGAGETQYF
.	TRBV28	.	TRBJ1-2	TGTGCCAGCAGAGAAGTCCCTAACTATGGCTACACCTTC	CASREVPNYGYTF
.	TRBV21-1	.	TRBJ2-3	TGTGCCAGCCCCCAGGGACAGGGCGCAGATACGCAGTATTTT	CASPQGQGADTQYF
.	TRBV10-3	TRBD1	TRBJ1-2	TGTGCCATCAGTGACGGGGGGGGACAGGGGGTCTATGGCTACACCTTC	CAISDGGGQGVYGYTF
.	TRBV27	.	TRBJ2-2	TGTGCCAGCAGTTTATTGGGAAACACCGGGGAGCTGTTTTTT	CASSLLGNTGELFF
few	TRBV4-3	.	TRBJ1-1	TGCGCCAGCAGCCAGGGGGGCTGGGGCACTGAAGCTTTCTTT	CASSQGGWGTEAFF
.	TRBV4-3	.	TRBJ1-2	TGCGCCAGCAGCCAAGATCGGGGGGCGAGCTATGGCTACACCTTC	CASSQDRGASYGYTF
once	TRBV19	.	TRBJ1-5	TGTGCCAGTAGTTTACAGGGAATGCGCGGGCCCCAGCATTTT	CASSLQGMRGPQHF
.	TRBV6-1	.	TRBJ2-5	TGTGCCAGCAGTGAATGGTATCAGGGGTCGGAGACCCAGTACTTC	CASSEWYQGSETQYF
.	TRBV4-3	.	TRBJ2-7	TGCGCCAGCAGCCCCTTCGGGGGACCCTACGAGCAGTACTTC	CASSPFGGPYEQYF
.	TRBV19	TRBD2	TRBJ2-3	TGTGCCAGTGCTAGCGGGAACACAGATACGCAGTATTTT	CASASGNTDTQYF
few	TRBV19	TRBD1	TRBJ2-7	TGTGCCAGTAGTGCCCGACAGGGAACCTACGAGCAGTACTTC	CASSARQGTYEQYF
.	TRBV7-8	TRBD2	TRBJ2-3	TGTGCCAGCAGCTCGGCTAGCGGGAGGGGCCCAGATACGCAGTATTTT	CASSSASGRGPDTQYF
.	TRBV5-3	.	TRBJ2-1	TGTGCCAGAAGCGATGGGGCGACAGCGATGAGTAATGAGCAGTTCTTC	CARSDGATAMSNEQFF
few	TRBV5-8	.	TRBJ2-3	TGTGCCAGCAGCTTGTGGAGCGAGGGTCAATTAGGCACAGATACGCAGTATTTT	CASSLWSEGQLGTDTQYF
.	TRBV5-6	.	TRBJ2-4	TGTGCCAGCAGCTCCGGACTGTTTGGGAACAAAAACATTCAGTACTTC	CASSSGLFGNKNIQYF
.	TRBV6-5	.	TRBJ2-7	TGTGCCAGCAGTTACGAAGGGCCACCCTACGAGCAGTACTTC	CASSYEGPPYEQYF
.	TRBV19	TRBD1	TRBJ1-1	TGTGCCAGTGTCCTAGGGACAGGGATAAACACTGAAGCTTTCTTT	CASVLGTGINTEAFF
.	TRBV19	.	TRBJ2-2	TGTGCCAGTAAATGGGGGGCCGAGACCGGGGAGCTGTTTTTT	CASKWGAETGELFF
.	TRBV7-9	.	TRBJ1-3	TGTGCCAGCAGCTTAGAGGCAAGCTCTGGAAACACCATATATTTT	CASSLEASSGNTIYF
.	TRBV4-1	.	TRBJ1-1	TGCGCCAGCAGCCAACTGGGGCAGACTGAAGCTTTCTTT	CASSQLGQTEAFF
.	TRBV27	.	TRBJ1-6	TGTGCCAGCCGATCCGGGACTACTGGTTCACCCCTCCACTTT	CASRSGTTGSPLHF
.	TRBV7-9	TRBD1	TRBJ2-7	TGTGCCAGCAGCTCGACAGGGACGGGCTACGAGCAGTACTTC	CASSSTGTGYEQYF
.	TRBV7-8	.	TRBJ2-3	TGTGCCAGCAGCCCAATCGGGCACACAGATACGCAGTATTTT	CASSPIGHTDTQYF
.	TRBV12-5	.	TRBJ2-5	TGTGCTAGTGGTTTGTCTCTTGGGAGGGAGACCCAGTACTTC	CASGLSLGRETQYF
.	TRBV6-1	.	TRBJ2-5	TGTGCCAGCAGTGGTGGTGCATTGTCCCAAGAGACCCAGTACTTC	CASSGGALSQETQYF
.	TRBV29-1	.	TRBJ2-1	TGCAGCGTCCCCTATTGGGGGGACGGTGAGCAGTTCTTC	CSVPYWGDGEQFF
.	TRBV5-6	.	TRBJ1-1	TGTGCCAGCAGCTTGCAGAGAACTGAAGCTTTCTTT	CASSLQRTEAFF
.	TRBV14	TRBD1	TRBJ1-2	TGTGCCAGCAGCCAGGAGGACAGGGATGGCTACACCTTC	CASSQEDRDGYTF
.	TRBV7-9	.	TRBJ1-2	TGTGCCAGCAGACACTCGGGCAGTCTAGCTAACTATGGCTACACCTTC	CASRHSGSLANYGYTF
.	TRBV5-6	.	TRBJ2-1	TGTGCCAGCAGCGCCCGGACACTCCGACCAACCTACAATGAGCAGTTCTTC	CASSARTLRPTYNEQFF
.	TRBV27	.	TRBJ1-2	TGTGCCAGCAGTCCCAGTGGGGGGTGGTATGGCTACACCTTC	CASSPSGGWYGYTF
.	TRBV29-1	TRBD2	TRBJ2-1	TGCAGCGTTGAGGGACTAGCGGGGGACAGGATCTTATACAATGAGCAGTTCTTC	CSVEGLAGDRILYNEQFF
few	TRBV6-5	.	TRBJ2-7	TGTGCCAGCAGTTACGGCAGAGGAGGAGACGAGCAGTACTTC	CASSYGRGGDEQYF
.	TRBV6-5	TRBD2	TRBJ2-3	TGTGCCAGCAGTTATGCGGGGGGTAGCACAGATACGCAGTATTTT	CASSYAGGSTDTQYF
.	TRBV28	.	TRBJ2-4	TGTGCCAGCAGTCCGGTCCTAATTGCCAAAAACATTCAGTACTTC	CASSPVLIAKNIQYF
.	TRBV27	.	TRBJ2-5	TGTGCCAGCAGTCCAGGGGTGGCGGGGACCCAGTACTTC	CASSPGVAGTQYF